These 3 T cell receptor beta chains originate from one sample sequenced in a study of blood T cell repertoires in COVID-19. The table came from immunoSEQ multiplex PCR; TCRdb's copy has only in-frame clones and leaves some out. The table has around 360,000 clones, around 87% seen once. Sequencing input: peripheral blood. These TCRs come from a woman aged 25 to 39 with COVID-19, enrolled during active disease.

This clone has just one count. The chain combines TRBV2 with TRBJ2-2; unclear D gene. Per the germline V gene, CDR1 is SNHLY and CDR2 is FYNNEI. Trimming stripped 6 bases from V and 2 bases from J, with 16 bases between. CDR3 length: 16 amino acids. The CDR3 bases are TGTGCCAGCAGCAGAGGCCGACCCCGAAACACCGGGGAGCTGTTTTTT. Protein: CASSRGRPRNTGELFF.

J is TRBJ1-1 and V is TRBV25-1; D is unclear. Trimming removed 1 base from V and 3 bases from J, with 18 bases in between. The length of the CDR3 is 17 residues. Germline V gene lookup returns CDR1 MGHDK and CDR2 SYGVNS. The DNA for the CDR3 is TGTGCCAGCAGTGAATGGAGGAGGGAACTAGGTCACACTGAAGCTTTCTTT. This translates into CASSEWRRELGHTEAFF.

This chain joins TRBV7-8 and TRBJ1-3, with TRBD1 matching 11 bases. V shed 5 bases and J 3 bases; nucleotides not matched to a gene: 18. This CDR3 is built from 20 residues. Germline values: CDR1 SGHVS, CDR2 FQNEAQ. This CDR3 is CASSPRGGDRGSEVGNTIYF. CDR3 nucleotide sequence: TGTGCCAGCAGCCCGAGAGGGGGGGACAGGGGGAGCGAAGTTGGAAACACCATATATTTT.